A selection of T cell receptor beta chains follows, all from one sample in a study of blood T cell repertoires in COVID-19. The repertoire was sequenced with immunoSEQ multiplex PCR; TCRdb's copy has only in-frame clones and lacks some. The sample contains roughly 230,000 clones, 80% to 90% of which appear only once. Sequencing input: peripheral blood. These TCRs come from a man aged 35-49 years with active or convalescent COVID-19. Each CDR3 is given with its conserved first and last residue. A D gene is named only where the DNA matches it firmly.

v_call,d_call,j_call,cdr3_aa
TRBV5-6,.,TRBJ1-1,CASSLQILNTEAFF
TRBV19,.,TRBJ2-7,CASSIGTGPYEQYF
TRBV4-1,TRBD1,TRBJ2-1,CASSQDRGTGVSNEQFF
TRBV6-5,TRBD2,TRBJ2-2,CASRGGSLGGLLF
TRBV7-2,.,TRBJ2-2,CASSPMQVVSTGELFF
TRBV5-1,TRBD1,TRBJ1-1,CASSPSSTGVNTEAFF
TRBV5-4,TRBD2,TRBJ2-3,CASSWVRGGEDTQYF
TRBV7-6,.,TRBJ1-4,CASRRSQGGDEKLFF
TRBV7-8,.,TRBJ1-1,CASSLESDKGYTEAFF
TRBV9,.,TRBJ1-6,CASSPLSGSGSPLHF
TRBV24-1,.,TRBJ2-5,CATSGPFGGGYQETQYF
TRBV6-5,TRBD1,TRBJ1-4,CASSFPGTGDEKLFF
TRBV5-3,TRBD1,TRBJ1-2,CARTPPDRGKCRYGYTF
TRBV29-1,TRBD2,TRBJ2-2,CSVLGLAGTNTGELFF
TRBV6-5,.,TRBJ1-2,CASEGPTLYGYTF
TRBV5-1,.,TRBJ2-5,CASSLSSPGETQYF
TRBV7-2,.,TRBJ2-1,CASSLSLSSYNEQFF